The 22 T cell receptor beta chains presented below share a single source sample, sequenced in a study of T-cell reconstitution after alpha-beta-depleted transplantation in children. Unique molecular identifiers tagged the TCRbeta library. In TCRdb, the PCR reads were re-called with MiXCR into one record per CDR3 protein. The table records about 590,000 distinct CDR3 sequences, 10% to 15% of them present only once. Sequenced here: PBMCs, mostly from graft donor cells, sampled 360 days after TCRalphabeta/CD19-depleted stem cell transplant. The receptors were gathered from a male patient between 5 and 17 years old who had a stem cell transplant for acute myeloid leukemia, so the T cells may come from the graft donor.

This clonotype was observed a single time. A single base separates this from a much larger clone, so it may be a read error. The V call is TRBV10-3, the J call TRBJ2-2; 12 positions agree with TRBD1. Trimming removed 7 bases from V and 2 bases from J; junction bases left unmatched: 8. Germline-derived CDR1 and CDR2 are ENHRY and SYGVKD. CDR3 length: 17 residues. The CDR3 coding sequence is TGTGCCATCACGAGGGGGACAGGGGGCGGCAACACCGGGGAGCTGTTTTTT. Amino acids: CAITRGTGGGNTGELFF.

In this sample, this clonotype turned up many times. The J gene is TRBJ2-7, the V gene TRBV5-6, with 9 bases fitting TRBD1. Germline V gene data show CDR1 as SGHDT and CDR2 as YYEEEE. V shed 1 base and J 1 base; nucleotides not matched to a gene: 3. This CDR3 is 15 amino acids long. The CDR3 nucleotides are TGTGCCAGCAGCTTGCCCGGGACAGGGTCCTACGAGCAGTACTTC. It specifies CASSLPGTGSYEQYF. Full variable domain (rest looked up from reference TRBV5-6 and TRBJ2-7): DAGVTQSPTHLIKTRGQQVTLRCSPKSGHDTVSWYQQALGQGPQFIFQYYEEEERQRGNFPDRFSGHQFPNYSSELNVNALLLGDSALYLCASSLPGTGSYEQYFGPGTRLTVT.

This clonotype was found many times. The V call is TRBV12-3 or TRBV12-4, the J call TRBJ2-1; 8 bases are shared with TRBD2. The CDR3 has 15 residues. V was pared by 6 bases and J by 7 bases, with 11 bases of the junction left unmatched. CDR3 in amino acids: CASSHRTSFLNEQFF. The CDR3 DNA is TGTGCCAGCAGCCACCGGACTAGCTTTTTGAATGAGCAGTTCTTC.

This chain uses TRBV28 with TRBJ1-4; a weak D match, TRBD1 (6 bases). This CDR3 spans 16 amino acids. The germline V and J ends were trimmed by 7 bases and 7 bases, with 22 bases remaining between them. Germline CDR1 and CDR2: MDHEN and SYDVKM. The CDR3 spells CASNPWQQGQVEKLFF. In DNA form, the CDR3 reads TGTGCCAGCAACCCGTGGCAGCAGGGACAAGTTGAAAAACTGTTTTTT.

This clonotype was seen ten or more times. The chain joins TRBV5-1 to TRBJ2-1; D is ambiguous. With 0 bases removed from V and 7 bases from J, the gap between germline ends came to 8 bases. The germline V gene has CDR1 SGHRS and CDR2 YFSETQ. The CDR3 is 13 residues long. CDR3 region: CASSLVPLNEQFF. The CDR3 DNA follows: TGCGCCAGCAGCTTGGTTCCCCTGAATGAGCAGTTCTTC. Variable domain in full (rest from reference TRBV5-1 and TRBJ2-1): KAGVTQTPRYLIKTRGQQVTLSCSPISGHRSVSWYQQTPGQGLQFLFEYFSETQRNKGNFPGRFSGRQFSNSRSEMNVSTLELGDSALYLCASSLVPLNEQFFGPGTRLTVL.

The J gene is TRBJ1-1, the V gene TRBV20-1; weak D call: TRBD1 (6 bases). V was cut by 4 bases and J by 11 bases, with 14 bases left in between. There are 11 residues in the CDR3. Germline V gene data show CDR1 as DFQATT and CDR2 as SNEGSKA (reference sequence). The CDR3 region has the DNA TGCAGTGCTACTTTACAGGGTGAGGCTTTCTTT. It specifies CSATLQGEAFF.

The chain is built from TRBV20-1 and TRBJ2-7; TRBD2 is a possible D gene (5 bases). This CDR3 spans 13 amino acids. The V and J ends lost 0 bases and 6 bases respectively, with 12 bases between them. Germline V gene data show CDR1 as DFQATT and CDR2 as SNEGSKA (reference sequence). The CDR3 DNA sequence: TGCAGTGCTAGAGATGAGGGTAGGAGCGAGCAGTACTTC. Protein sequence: CSARDEGRSEQYF.

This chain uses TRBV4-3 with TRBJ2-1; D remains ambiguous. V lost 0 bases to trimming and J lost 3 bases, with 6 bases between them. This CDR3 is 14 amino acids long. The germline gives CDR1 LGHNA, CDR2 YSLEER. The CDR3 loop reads CASSQEGVYNEQFF. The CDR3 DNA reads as TGCGCCAGCAGCCAAGAGGGCGTCTACAATGAGCAGTTCTTC.

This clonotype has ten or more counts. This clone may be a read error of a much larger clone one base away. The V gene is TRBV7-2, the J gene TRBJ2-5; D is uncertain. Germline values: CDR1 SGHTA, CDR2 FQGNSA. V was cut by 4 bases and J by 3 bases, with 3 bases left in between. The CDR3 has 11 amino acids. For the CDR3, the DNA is TGTGCCAGCAGCTCGAAAGAGACCCAGTACTTC. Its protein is CASSSKETQYF.

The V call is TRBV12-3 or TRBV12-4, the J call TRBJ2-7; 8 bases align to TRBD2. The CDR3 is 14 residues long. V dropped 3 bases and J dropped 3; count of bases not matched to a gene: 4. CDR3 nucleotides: TGTGCCAGCAGTTTCAAGCGGGGGAACTACGAGCAGTACTTC. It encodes CASSFKRGNYEQYF.

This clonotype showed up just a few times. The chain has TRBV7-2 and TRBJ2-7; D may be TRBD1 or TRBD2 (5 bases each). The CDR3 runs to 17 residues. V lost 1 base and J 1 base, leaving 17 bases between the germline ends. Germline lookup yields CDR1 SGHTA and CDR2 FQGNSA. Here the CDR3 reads CASSLGPPGRPSYEQYF. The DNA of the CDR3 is TGTGCCAGCAGCTTAGGCCCCCCGGGACGACCTTCCTACGAGCAGTACTTC.

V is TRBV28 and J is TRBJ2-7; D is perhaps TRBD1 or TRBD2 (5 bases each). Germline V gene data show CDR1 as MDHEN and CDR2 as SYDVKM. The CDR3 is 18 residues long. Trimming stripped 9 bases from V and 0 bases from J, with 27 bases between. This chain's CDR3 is CASFRSDDRDGYSYEQYF. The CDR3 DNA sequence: TGTGCCAGTTTCCGATCGGATGATCGGGACGGGTACTCCTACGAGCAGTACTTC.

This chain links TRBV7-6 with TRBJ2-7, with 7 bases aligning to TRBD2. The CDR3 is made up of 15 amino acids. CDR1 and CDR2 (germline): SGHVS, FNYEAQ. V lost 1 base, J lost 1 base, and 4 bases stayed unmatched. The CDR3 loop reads CASSLVGGGSYEQYF. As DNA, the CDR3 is TGTGCCAGCAGCTTAGTTGGCGGGGGTTCCTACGAGCAGTACTTC.

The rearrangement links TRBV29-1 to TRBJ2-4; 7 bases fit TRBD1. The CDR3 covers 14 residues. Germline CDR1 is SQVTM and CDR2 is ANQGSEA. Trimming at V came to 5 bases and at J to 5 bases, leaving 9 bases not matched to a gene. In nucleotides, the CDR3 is TGCAGCGTTCATGTCAGGGGGACGCAAAACATTCAGTACTTC. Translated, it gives CSVHVRGTQNIQYF.

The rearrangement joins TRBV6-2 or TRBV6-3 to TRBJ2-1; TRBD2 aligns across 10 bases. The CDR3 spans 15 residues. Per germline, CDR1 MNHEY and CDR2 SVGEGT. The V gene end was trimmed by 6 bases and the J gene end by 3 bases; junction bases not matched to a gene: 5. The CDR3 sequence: CASRFTSGNYNEQFF. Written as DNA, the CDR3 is TGTGCCAGCAGGTTTACTAGCGGGAACTACAATGAGCAGTTCTTC.

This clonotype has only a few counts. This CDR3 is CSVGPRGRDMDIQYF. DNA of the CDR3: TGCAGCGTTGGTCCGAGGGGGCGCGATATGGACATTCAGTACTTC. V is TRBV29-1 and J is TRBJ2-4, with 7 positions matching TRBD1. Trimming took 4 bases from V and 8 from J; bases not matched to a gene: 14. Germline V gene data show CDR1 as SQVTM and CDR2 as ANQGSEA. This CDR3 contains 15 residues. Filled out from reference TRBV29-1 and TRBJ2-4, the complete variable domain reads SAVISQKPSRDICQRGTSLTIQCQVDSQVTMMFWYRQQPGQSLTLIATANQGSEATYESGFVIDKFPISRPNLTFSTLTVSNMSPEDSSIYLCSVGPRGRDMDIQYFGAGTRLSVL.

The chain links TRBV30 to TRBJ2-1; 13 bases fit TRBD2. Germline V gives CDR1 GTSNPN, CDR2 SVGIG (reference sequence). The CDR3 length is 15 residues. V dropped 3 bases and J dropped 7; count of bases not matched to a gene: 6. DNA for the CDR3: TGTGCCTGGAGCGTGGGACTAGCGGGATCAAATGAGCAGTTCTTC. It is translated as CAWSVGLAGSNEQFF. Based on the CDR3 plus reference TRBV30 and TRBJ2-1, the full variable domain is SQTIHQWPATLVQPVGSPLSLECTVEGTSNPNLYWYRQAAGRGLQLLFYSVGIGQISSEVPQNLSASRPQDRQFILSSKKLLLSDSGFYLCAWSVGLAGSNEQFFGPGTRLTVL.

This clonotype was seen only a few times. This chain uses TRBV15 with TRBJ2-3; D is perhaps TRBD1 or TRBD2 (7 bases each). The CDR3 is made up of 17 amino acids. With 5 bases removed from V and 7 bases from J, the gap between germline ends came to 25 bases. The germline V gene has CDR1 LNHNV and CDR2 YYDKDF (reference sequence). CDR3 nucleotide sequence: TGTGCCACCAGCCCAAGGGGGCGGACTAGTAGGTTGTATACGCAGTATTTT. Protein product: CATSPRGRTSRLYTQYF. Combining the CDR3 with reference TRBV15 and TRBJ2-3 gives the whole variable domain DAMVIQNPRYQVTQFGKPVTLSCSQTLNHNVMYWYQQKSSQAPKLLFHYYDKDFNNEADTPDNFQSRRPNTSFCFLDIRSPGLGDTAMYLCATSPRGRTSRLYTQYFGPGTRLTVL.

The CDR3 DNA reads TGCGCCAGCAGCCAAGGGTCTAGCGGGAGAGAGGGCGGGGAGCTGTTTTTT. Protein product: CASSQGSSGREGGELFF. The genes are TRBV4-3 and TRBJ2-2; 10 bases line up with TRBD2. Germline-derived CDR1 and CDR2 are LGHNA and YSLEER. Unmatched junction bases numbered 9, after V lost 1 base and J lost 7 bases. The CDR3 covers 17 residues.

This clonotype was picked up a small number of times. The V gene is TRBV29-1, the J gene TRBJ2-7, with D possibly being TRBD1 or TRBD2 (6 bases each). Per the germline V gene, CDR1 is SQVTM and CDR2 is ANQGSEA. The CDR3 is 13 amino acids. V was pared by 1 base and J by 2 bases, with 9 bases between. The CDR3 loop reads CSVEGGDTYEQYF. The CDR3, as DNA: TGCAGCGTTGAAGGGGGGGACACCTACGAGCAGTACTTC.

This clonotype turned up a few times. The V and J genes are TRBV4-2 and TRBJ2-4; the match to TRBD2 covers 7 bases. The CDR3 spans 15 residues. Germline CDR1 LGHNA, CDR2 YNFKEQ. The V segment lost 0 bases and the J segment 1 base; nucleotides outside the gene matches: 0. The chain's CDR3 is CASSQERGAKNIQYF. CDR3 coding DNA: TGTGCCAGCAGCCAAGAGCGGGGGGCCAAAAACATTCAGTACTTC.

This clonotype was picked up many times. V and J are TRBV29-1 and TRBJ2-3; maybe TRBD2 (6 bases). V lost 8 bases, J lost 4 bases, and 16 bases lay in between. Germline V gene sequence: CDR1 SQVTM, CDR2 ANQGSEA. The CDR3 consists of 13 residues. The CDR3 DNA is TGCAGCTTTGCGGCGGCGGGGCCAGATACGCAGTATTTT. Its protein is CSFAAAGPDTQYF.